The present T cell receptor beta chain was sequenced within a study of cytomegalovirus exposure and HLA in healthy donors. Overall study: Of all 400 or so donors who were genotyped, around 82% belonged to the Caucasian-associated ancestry cluster. Study results and caveats: Three CMV-associated chains were confirmed in vitro to be specific for CMV antigens. According to an earlier analysis, most TCR beta V segments yielded productive rearrangements about 90% or about 30% of the time.

CDR1 GTSNPN and CDR2 SVGIG come from the germline V gene (reference sequence). V lost 5 bases, J lost 5 bases, and 7 bases stayed unmatched. The CDR3 covers 13 residues. With 60 Vbeta and 13 Jbeta primers, the PCR was carried out. Per the study methods: Later, tens of millions of unique TCR beta chains were counted in an analysis, and roughly 11 million of them were shared. Profiled with immunoSEQ multiplex PCR; TCRdb holds only in-frame clones, not every one. For V, J and clone size, that table is used; D and trimming come from the DNA. The data show more than 140,000 clones, around 66% seen once. In regard to this clone: No antigen is known for it.

The TCR comes from a woman younger than 45 in good health and CMV-seropositive. This chain uses TRBV30 with TRBJ2-5, with 8 positions matching TRBD1. The material sequenced was PBMCs. CDR3 nucleotides: TGTGCCTGGCGAGGGACAGGCACCGAGACCCAGTACTTC. Translating it yields CAWRGTGTETQYF.